This TCR beta chain was documented in a study of cytomegalovirus exposure and HLA in healthy donors. Study-wide results and caveats: Most TCRs appeared rarely, but some public TCRs recurred in many donors. Altogether, about 160 TCR beta chains were recorded as cytomegalovirus-associated.

Profiled with immunoSEQ multiplex PCR; TCRdb holds only in-frame clones, not every one. This table has some 140,000 clones, around 80% appearing once. A remark on this clone: Its antigen is still unknown.

Germline CDR1 LNHDA, CDR2 SQIVND (reference sequence). There are 18 residues in the CDR3. The trim removed 9 bases at V and 2 bases at J, leaving 20 bases unmatched. The gene calls are TRBV19 and TRBJ1-1; 8 bases align to TRBD1. The sample comprised PBMCs. The source of this sequence is a man aged 25-45 years in good health and CMV-seropositive. CDR3 loop: CARRRGRPRDRFNTEAFF. CDR3 sequence (DNA): TGTGCCAGGAGAAGAGGGAGACCCCGGGACAGGTTTAACACTGAAGCTTTCTTT.